The sample holds a few counts of the clone carrying this TCR beta chain. It was with unique molecular identifiers that the TCRbeta library was prepared. In TCRdb, the PCR reads were re-called with MiXCR into one record per CDR3 protein. The data contain 450,000 to 550,000 distinct CDR3 sequences, over 10% of them singletons. Germline CDR1 reads DFQATT; CDR2 reads SNEGSKA (reference sequence). This CDR3 has 13 residues. Trimming took off 5 bases at V and 7 bases at J, with 17 bases between the two ends. These data originate in a study of T-cell reconstitution after alpha-beta-depleted transplantation in children.

The V gene is TRBV20-1, the J gene TRBJ1-1, with unresolved D. This TCR was sampled from a female patient aged 2-9 years who had a stem cell transplant for aplastic anemia, so the T cells may come from the graft donor. The specimen was PBMCs, mostly from graft donor cells, collected 180 days after TCRalphabeta/CD19-depleted stem cell transplant. CDR3 DNA sequence: TGCAGTGCTCGGCTTACAAGTCGCGGTGAAGCTTTCTTT. Protein: CSARLTSRGEAFF.